This T cell receptor beta chain was captured by sequencing in a study of blood T cell repertoires in COVID-19. Study overall: T cells, B-cell-depleted T cells, or PBMCs provided the cDNA or gDNA that served as material.

In the case of this clone: The same CDR3 is also encoded by other DNA sequences in this sample.

Seattle cases were enrolled at active infection and followed longitudinally. This CDR3 is built from 13 residues. CDR1 and CDR2 from the germline V gene are MNHEY and SVGAGI. Between the trimmed V and J ends, which lost 6 bases and 1 base, there was a span of 4 bases. In the original processing: Reference gene primers were amplified, and this amplification served to estimate nucleated cell counts. Only in-frame clones appear in the TCRdb table, and some are missing; sequencing was by immunoSEQ multiplex PCR. Clonal size and the V and J genes are those of that table, whereas D and trimming came from the DNA. The sample shows about 70,000 clones, about 83% of them seen only once.

What was sequenced was peripheral blood. The TCR was taken from a man aged 30 to 39 with COVID-19, enrolled during active disease. J is TRBJ2-6 and V is TRBV6-5; D ambiguous. The DNA for the CDR3 is TGTGCCAGCAGCACTTCTGGGGCCAACGTCCTGACTTTC. It translates to CASSTSGANVLTF.